The TCR beta chain under discussion was sequenced for a study of cytomegalovirus exposure and HLA in healthy donors. Study results and limitations: Sequences of the TCR beta chain were said to predict the HLA-A and HLA-B alleles of most subjects accurately.

A remark on this clone: No antigen is known for it.

This CDR3 has 16 residues. Losses at the gene ends were 8 bases for V and 2 bases for J; bases not matched to a gene: 12. Germline V CDR1 and CDR2: MGHRA, YSYEKL. The PCR was carried out with 60 Vbeta primers and 13 Jbeta primers. The repertoire was sequenced with immunoSEQ multiplex PCR; TCRdb's copy has only in-frame clones and lacks some. The sample holds about 240,000 clones; about 85% are singletons and the top ten take around 0.23%. Sequenced material: PBMCs. The source of this sequence is a girl aged 2 to 10 in good health and CMV-seronegative. The chain is built from TRBV4-1 and TRBJ2-1; 7 positions match TRBD2. The CDR3 DNA reads TGCGCCAGCGCCCCGAAGTGGGGGAGGGCCTACAATGAGCAGTTCTTC. This encodes CASAPKWGRAYNEQFF.